Listed below are T cell receptor beta chains from one sample, sequenced in a study of T cell repertoires in cytomegalovirus infection. TCRdb reprocessed the reads with MiXCR, giving one entry per CDR3 protein. Seen here are 45,000 to 60,000 distinct CDR3 sequences, over 15% observed once, and the top ten hold less than 70%. The antigens for these receptors are not known. This sample comprised CD8+ T cells from cultured PBMCs, obtained from culture after CMV antigen stimulation. Every receptor here comes from a human donor in good health (CMV status not recorded). Some clones in this sample may be carry-over from other donors' samples. Both conserved end residues are part of each CDR3. The order of the fields is V gene, D gene, clone size, J gene, CDR3 protein, CDR3 DNA. The D gene is left open where the match is weak. Not all rows give a size; the values are once, few, many and, for expanded clones, a class.

v_call: TRBV7-3; d_call: NA; clone_size: few; j_call: TRBJ2-1; cdr3_aa: CASSLTLGLFRGGHMRGNEQFF; cdr3_nt: TGTGCCAGCAGCTTAACCTTAGGGCTGTTTCGGGGCGGGCACATGAGGGGCAATGAGCAGTTCTTC
v_call: TRBV6-2/TRBV6-3; d_call: NA; clone_size: few; j_call: TRBJ1-1; cdr3_aa: CASSASVETFF; cdr3_nt: TGTGCCAGCAGTGCCTCCGTGGAAACGTTCTTT
v_call: TRBV6-5; d_call: NA; clone_size: few; j_call: TRBJ1-5; cdr3_aa: CASSDSRGLHQPQHF; cdr3_nt: TGTGCCAGCAGTGACTCCAGGGGCCTCCATCAGCCCCAGCATTTT
v_call: TRBV6-2/TRBV6-3; d_call: NA; clone_size: NA; j_call: TRBJ2-1; cdr3_aa: CASSYSASRIYNEQFF; cdr3_nt: TGTGCCAGCAGTTACTCCGCTAGCAGAATCTACAATGAGCAGTTCTTC
v_call: TRBV7-9; d_call: NA; clone_size: few; j_call: TRBJ1-4; cdr3_aa: CASSHRQVDNEKLFF; cdr3_nt: TGTGCCAGCAGCCATAGACAGGTTGATAATGAAAAACTGTTTTTT
v_call: TRBV2; d_call: NA; clone_size: few; j_call: TRBJ2-7; cdr3_aa: CASNGGSSYEQYF; cdr3_nt: TGTGCCAGCAATGGAGGGAGCTCCTACGAGCAGTACTTC
v_call: TRBV28; d_call: NA; clone_size: few; j_call: TRBJ2-3; cdr3_aa: CASRIGGQEGDTQYF; cdr3_nt: TGTGCCAGCAGGATTGGGGGGCAGGAAGGTGATACGCAGTATTTT
v_call: TRBV7-3; d_call: TRBD1; clone_size: NA; j_call: TRBJ2-1; cdr3_aa: CASSLGQGPYNEQFF; cdr3_nt: TGTGCCAGCAGCTTAGGACAGGGCCCATACAATGAGCAGTTCTTC
v_call: TRBV4-1; d_call: TRBD1; clone_size: NA; j_call: TRBJ2-7; cdr3_aa: CASSHPGQLTGLQSYEQYF; cdr3_nt: TGCGCCAGCAGCCATCCGGGACAGCTCACAGGCCTCCAGTCCTACGAGCAGTACTTC
v_call: TRBV5-6; d_call: NA; clone_size: few; j_call: TRBJ2-7; cdr3_aa: CASSPYPGTTSYEQYF; cdr3_nt: TGTGCCAGCAGCCCTTACCCGGGCACCACCTCCTACGAGCAGTACTTC
v_call: TRBV27; d_call: NA; clone_size: NA; j_call: TRBJ2-3; cdr3_aa: CASRNGLHGGSTQYF; cdr3_nt: TGTGCCAGCAGAAACGGCCTCCACGGCGGTAGTACGCAGTATTTT
v_call: TRBV7-3; d_call: NA; clone_size: NA; j_call: TRBJ1-3; cdr3_aa: CASSARDGSGNTIYF; cdr3_nt: TGTGCCAGCAGCGCCCGGGACGGCTCTGGAAACACCATATATTTT
v_call: TRBV6-6; d_call: TRBD2; clone_size: NA; j_call: TRBJ2-3; cdr3_aa: CASSSLAGVGTDTQYF; cdr3_nt: TGTGCCAGCAGTTCTCTAGCGGGAGTGGGCACAGATACGCAGTATTTT
v_call: TRBV19; d_call: TRBD1; clone_size: once; j_call: TRBJ1-5; cdr3_aa: CASSQGAVGNQPQHF; cdr3_nt: TGTGCCAGTAGTCAGGGGGCAGTTGGCAATCAGCCCCAGCATTTT
v_call: TRBV27; d_call: NA; clone_size: few; j_call: TRBJ2-1; cdr3_aa: CASSLFWGRNEQFF; cdr3_nt: TGTGCCAGCAGTTTATTCTGGGGGAGGAATGAGCAGTTCTTC
v_call: TRBV4-2; d_call: NA; clone_size: NA; j_call: TRBJ1-2; cdr3_aa: CASSQDLGRDDGYTF; cdr3_nt: TGTGCCAGCAGCCAAGATCTAGGTAGGGATGATGGCTACACCTTC
v_call: TRBV10-3; d_call: NA; clone_size: NA; j_call: TRBJ1-1; cdr3_aa: CAITQGGATEAFF; cdr3_nt: TGTGCCATCACCCAGGGAGGGGCCACTGAAGCTTTCTTT
v_call: TRBV7-8; d_call: NA; clone_size: NA; j_call: TRBJ1-5; cdr3_aa: CASSLVRAGNQPQHF; cdr3_nt: TGTGCCAGCAGCTTAGTTAGGGCAGGCAATCAGCCCCAGCATTTT